Here is one T cell receptor beta chain with its context. V dropped 0 bases and J dropped 3; count of bases not matched to a gene: 4. The CDR3 sequence is 16 residues long. The germline gives CDR1 SEHNR, CDR2 FQNEAQ (reference sequence). In contrast to the negatively isolated CD8+ and CD4+ T cells, TEMRA cells were FACS-enriched. The RNA input was about 0.45 to 1 ug, and it was reverse transcribed with random hexamers. Amplification of the TCR beta CDR3 was carried out by immunoSEQ multiplex PCR, which spanned a total of 54 Vbeta and 13 Jbeta segments. From the immunoSEQ multiplex PCR reads, TCRdb called clonotypes with MiXCR, one entry per CDR3 protein. The table has 150,000 to 180,000 distinct CDR3 sequences, around 95% seen once. The entry originates in a study of CD8 T cells in Susac syndrome.

What was sequenced was CD8+ T cells from PBMCs. J is TRBJ2-3 and V is TRBV7-9; TRBD1 matches at 9 bases. The TCR was taken from a human donor with multiple sclerosis. In nucleotides, the CDR3 is TGTGCCAGCAGCTTAGCGGGGGACAGGGAGACAGATACGCAGTATTTT. It encodes CASSLAGDRETDTQYF.